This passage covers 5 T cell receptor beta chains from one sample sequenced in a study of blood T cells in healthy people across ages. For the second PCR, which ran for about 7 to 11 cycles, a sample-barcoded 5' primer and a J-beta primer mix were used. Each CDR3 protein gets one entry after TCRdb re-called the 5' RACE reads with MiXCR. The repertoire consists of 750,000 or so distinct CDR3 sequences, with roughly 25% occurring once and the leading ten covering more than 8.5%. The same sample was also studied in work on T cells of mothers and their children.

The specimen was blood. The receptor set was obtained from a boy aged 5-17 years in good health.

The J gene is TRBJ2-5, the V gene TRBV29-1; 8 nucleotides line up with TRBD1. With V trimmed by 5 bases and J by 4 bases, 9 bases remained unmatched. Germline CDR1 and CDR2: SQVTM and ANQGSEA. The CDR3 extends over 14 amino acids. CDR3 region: CSVSRQGRRETQYF. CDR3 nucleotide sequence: TGCAGCGTTTCAAGACAGGGGCGTCGAGAGACCCAGTACTTC.

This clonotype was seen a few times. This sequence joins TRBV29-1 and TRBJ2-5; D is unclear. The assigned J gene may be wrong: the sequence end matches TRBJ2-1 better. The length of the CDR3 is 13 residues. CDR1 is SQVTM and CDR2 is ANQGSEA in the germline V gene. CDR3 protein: CSALGSWGNEQFF. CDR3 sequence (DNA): TGCAGCGCCCTCGGGTCGTGGGGAAATGAGCAGTTCTTC.

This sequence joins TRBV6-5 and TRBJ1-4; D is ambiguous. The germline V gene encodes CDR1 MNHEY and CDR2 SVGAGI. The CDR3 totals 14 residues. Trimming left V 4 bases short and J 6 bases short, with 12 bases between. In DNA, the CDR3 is TGTGCCAGCAGTTTAAACAGATACTATGAAAAACTGTTTTTT. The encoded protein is CASSLNRYYEKLFF.

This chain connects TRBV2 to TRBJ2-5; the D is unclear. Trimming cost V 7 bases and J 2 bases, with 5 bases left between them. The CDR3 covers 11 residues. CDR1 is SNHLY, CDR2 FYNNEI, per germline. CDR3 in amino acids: CASMRQETQYF. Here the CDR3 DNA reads TGTGCCAGCATGCGACAAGAGACCCAGTACTTC.

CDR3 sequence reads: CASSLHGGGTGELFF. The CDR3, as DNA: TGTGCCAGCAGCTTACATGGCGGGGGGACCGGGGAGCTGTTTTTT. V is TRBV7-3 and J is TRBJ2-2, with 8 positions matching TRBD2. V lost 2 bases to trimming and J lost 5 bases; unmatched junction nucleotides: 4. The CDR3 length is 15 residues. The germline gives CDR1 SGHTA, CDR2 FQGTGA.